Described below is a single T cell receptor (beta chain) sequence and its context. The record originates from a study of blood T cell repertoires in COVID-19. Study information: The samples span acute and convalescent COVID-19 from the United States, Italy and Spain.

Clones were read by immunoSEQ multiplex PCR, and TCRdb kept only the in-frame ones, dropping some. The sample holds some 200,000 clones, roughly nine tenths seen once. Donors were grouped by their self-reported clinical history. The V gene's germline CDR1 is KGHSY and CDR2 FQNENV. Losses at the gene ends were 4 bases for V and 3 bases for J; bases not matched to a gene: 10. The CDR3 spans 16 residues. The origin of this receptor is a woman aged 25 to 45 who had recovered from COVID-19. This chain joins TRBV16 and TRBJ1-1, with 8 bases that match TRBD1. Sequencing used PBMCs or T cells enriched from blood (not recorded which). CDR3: CASSPRQGKGDTEAFF. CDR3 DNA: TGTGCCAGCAGCCCCCGACAGGGGAAGGGGGACACTGAAGCTTTCTTT.